This T cell receptor (beta chain) originates from a study of T cell repertoires in cytomegalovirus infection. Study at large: It can be stated that public TCR beta signatures indicated CMV infection as well as a matching HLA type. General study points: CMV carriers with the relevant HLA were identified by cumulative public TCR beta family frequency. The ex vivo response was dominated by HLA-C-restricted CMV-specific TCR beta clonotypes.

This clonotype was counted ten times or more. Its target is not known. TCRdb ran MiXCR on the reads and lists one entry per CDR3 protein. The sample contains 110,000 to 150,000 distinct CDR3 sequences, 5.5% to 7% of which appear only once. This CDR3 is 15 amino acids long. Germline CDR1 SGHTA, CDR2 FQGNSA. Trimming removed 5 bases at V and 1 base at J, with 11 bases between. Sequencing was carried out using PBMCs. This sequence was found in a human donor in good health (CMV status not recorded). Some clones in this sample may be carry-over from other donors' samples. The rearrangement uses TRBV7-2 and TRBJ2-2; weak D call: TRBD1 (6 bases). The CDR3 coding sequence is TGTGCCAGCAGCAACAGGGTCGGGAACACCGGGGAGCTGTTTTTT. Its protein product is CASSNRVGNTGELFF.